Sequencing of this T cell receptor beta chain was carried out in a study of a mutant IDH1 vaccine in newly diagnosed glioma. Study-wide context: Patients were given eight vaccinations, scheduled in weeks 1, 3, 5, 7, 11, 15, 19 and 23. It was radiotherapy, temozolomide, or both that patients received previously, with most receiving both.

There are 14 residues in the CDR3. Trimming cost V 2 bases and J 4 bases; bases outside gene matches: 2. Germline CDR1 is SGHNT and CDR2 is YYREEE (reference sequence). Measured with immunoSEQ multiplex PCR; TCRdb has only the in-frame clones, and not every one. This sample carries 75,000 to 85,000 clones, roughly nine tenths of them seen once, and the ten largest clones take about 0.6%. Documented time point: week 5, during vaccination. Topical imiquimod was applied with each vaccine dose, which held 300 ug of mutant IDH1 20-mer peptide. The donors' diagnosis was new WHO grade 3 or 4 astrocytoma that was IDH1-mutant and ATRX-lost. In the case of this clone: Its target is not known.

The rearrangement links TRBV5-4 to TRBJ2-1; 8 positions match TRBD2. The sequencing used PBMCs, collected from a glioma patient whose treatment included an IDH1 peptide vaccine. The receptor comes from a woman aged 45 to 65 with glioma. The CDR3 is CASSFAGGYNEQFF. CDR3 sequence (DNA): TGTGCCAGCAGCTTTGCGGGGGGATACAATGAGCAGTTCTTC.